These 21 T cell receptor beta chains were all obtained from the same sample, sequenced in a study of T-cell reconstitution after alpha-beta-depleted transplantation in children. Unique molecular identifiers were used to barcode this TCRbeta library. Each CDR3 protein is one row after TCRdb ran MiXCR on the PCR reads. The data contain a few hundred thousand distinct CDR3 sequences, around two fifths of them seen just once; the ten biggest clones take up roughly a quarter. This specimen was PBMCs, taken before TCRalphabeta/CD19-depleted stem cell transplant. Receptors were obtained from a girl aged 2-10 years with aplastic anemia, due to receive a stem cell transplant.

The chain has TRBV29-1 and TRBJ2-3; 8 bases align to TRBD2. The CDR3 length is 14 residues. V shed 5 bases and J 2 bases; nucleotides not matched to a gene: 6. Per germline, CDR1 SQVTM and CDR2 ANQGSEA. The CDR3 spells CSVIRGRSTDTQYF. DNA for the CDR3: TGCAGCGTTATCCGCGGGAGGTCCACAGATACGCAGTATTTT.

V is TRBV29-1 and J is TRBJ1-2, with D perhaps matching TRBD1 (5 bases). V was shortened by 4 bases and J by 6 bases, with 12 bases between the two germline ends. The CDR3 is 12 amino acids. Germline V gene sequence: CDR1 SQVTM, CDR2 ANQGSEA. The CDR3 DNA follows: TGCAGCGTTGGGCAGGGCAACAATGGCTACACCTTC. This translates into CSVGQGNNGYTF. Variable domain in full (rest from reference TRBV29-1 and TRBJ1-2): SAVISQKPSRDICQRGTSLTIQCQVDSQVTMMFWYRQQPGQSLTLIATANQGSEATYESGFVIDKFPISRPNLTFSTLTVSNMSPEDSSIYLCSVGQGNNGYTFGSGTRLTVV.

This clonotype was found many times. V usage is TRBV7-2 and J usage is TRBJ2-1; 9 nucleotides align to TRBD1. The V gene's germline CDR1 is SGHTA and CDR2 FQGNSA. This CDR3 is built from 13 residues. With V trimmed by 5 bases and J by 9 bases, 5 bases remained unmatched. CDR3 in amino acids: CASSPDRGGEQFF. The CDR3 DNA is TGTGCCAGCAGCCCGGACAGGGGTGGTGAGCAGTTCTTC.

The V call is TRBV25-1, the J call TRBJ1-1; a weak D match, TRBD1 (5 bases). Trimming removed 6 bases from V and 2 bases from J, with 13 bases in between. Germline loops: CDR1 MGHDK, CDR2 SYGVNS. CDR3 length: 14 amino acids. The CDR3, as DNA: TGTGCCAGCAGAAGCCCGACAGAAAACACTGAAGCTTTCTTT. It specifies CASRSPTENTEAFF.

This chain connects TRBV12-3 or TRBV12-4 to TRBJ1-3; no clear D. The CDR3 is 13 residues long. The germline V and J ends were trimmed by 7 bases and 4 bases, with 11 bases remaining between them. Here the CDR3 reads CASTAPTGNTIYF. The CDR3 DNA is TGTGCCAGCACTGCCCCAACGGGAAACACCATATATTTT.

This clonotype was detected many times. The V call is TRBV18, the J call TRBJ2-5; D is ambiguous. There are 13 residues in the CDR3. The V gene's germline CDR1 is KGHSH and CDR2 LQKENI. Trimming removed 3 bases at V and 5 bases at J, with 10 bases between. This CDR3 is CASSPSVSETQYF. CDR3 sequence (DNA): TGTGCCAGCTCACCGTCTGTGAGTGAGACCCAGTACTTC.

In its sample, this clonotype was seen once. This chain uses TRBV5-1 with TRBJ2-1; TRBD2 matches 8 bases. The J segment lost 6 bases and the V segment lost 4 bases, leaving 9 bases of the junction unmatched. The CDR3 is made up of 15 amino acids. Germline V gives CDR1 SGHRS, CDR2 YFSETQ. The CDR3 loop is CASSPAPRGGNEQFF. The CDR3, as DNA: TGCGCCAGCAGCCCTGCCCCCCGGGGGGGCAATGAGCAGTTCTTC. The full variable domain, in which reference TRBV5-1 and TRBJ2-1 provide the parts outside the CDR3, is KAGVTQTPRYLIKTRGQQVTLSCSPISGHRSVSWYQQTPGQGLQFLFEYFSETQRNKGNFPGRFSGRQFSNSRSEMNVSTLELGDSALYLCASSPAPRGGNEQFFGPGTRLTVL.

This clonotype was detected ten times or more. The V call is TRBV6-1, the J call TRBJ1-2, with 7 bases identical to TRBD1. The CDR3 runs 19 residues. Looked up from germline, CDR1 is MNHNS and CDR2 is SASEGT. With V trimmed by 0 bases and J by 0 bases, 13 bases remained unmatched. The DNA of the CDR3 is TGTGCCAGCAGTGAAGCCTACCGAACAGGGGCTGGAGCTAACTATGGCTACACCTTC. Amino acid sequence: CASSEAYRTGAGANYGYTF.

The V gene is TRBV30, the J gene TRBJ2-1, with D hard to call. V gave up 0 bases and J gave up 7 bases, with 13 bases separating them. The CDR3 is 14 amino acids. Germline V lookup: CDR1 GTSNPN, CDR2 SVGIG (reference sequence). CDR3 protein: CAWSVDVLPNEQFF. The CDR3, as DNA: TGTGCCTGGAGTGTAGACGTTTTACCTAATGAGCAGTTCTTC.

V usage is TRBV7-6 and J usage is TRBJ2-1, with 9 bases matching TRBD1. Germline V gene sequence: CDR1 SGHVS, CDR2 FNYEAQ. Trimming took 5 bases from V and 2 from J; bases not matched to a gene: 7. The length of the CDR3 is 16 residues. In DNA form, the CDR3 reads TGTGCCAGCAGCCCTAGGACAGGGGCTGCCTACAATGAGCAGTTCTTC. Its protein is CASSPRTGAAYNEQFF.

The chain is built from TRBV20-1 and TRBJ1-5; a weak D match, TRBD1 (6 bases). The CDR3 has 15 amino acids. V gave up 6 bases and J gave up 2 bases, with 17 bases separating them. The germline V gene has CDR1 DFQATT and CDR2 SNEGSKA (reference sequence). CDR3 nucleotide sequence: TGCAGTGCCCAATACAGGGTCCTGGGCAATCAGCCCCAGCATTTT. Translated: CSAQYRVLGNQPQHF.

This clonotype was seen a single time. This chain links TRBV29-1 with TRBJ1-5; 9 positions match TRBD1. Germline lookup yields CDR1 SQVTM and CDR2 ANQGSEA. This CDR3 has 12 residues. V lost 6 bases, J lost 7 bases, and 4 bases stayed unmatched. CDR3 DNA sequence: TGCAGCGTAGGACAGGGGCAGCAGCCCCAGCATTTT. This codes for CSVGQGQQPQHF.

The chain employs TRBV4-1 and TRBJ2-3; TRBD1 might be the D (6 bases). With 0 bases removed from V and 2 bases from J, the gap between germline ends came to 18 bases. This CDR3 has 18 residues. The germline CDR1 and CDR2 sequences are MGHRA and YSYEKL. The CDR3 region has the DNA TGCGCCAGCAGCCAAGATCCCTTGACAGGATCTTACACAGATACGCAGTATTTT. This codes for CASSQDPLTGSYTDTQYF.

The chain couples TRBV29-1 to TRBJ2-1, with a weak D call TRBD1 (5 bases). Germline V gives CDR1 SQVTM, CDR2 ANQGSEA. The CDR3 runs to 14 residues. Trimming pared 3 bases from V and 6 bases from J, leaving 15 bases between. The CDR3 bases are TGCAGCGTTGATTCGCAGGGATCGGTCAATGAGCAGTTCTTC. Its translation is CSVDSQGSVNEQFF.

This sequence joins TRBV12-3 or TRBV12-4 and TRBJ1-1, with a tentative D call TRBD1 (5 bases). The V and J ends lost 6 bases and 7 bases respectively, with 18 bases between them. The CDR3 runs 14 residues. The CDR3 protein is CASSWRRGSLEAFF. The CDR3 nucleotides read TGTGCCAGCAGCTGGAGGAGGGGATCGCTTGAAGCTTTCTTT.

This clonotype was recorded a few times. The CDR3 region is CSAIAEVGYEQYF. The CDR3 DNA reads TGCAGTGCTATAGCGGAGGTGGGCTACGAGCAGTACTTC. This chain connects TRBV20-1 to TRBJ2-7; maybe TRBD2 (6 bases). The CDR3 extends over 13 amino acids. V was clipped by 4 bases and J by 3 bases, with 13 bases between them. Germline assignment: CDR1 DFQATT and CDR2 SNEGSKA (reference sequence).

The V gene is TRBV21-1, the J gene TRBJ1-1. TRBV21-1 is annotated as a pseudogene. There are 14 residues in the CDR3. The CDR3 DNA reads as TGTGCCAGCAGCAAACAGCAGATGAACACTGAAGCTTTCTTT. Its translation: CASSKQQMNTEAFF.

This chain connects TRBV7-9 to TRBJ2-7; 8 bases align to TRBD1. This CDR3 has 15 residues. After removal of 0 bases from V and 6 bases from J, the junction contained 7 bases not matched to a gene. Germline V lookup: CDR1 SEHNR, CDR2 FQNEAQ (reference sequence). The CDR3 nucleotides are TGTGCCAGCAGCTTAGCGCAGGGGGCGAAAGGCGAGCAGTACTTC. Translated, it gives CASSLAQGAKGEQYF.

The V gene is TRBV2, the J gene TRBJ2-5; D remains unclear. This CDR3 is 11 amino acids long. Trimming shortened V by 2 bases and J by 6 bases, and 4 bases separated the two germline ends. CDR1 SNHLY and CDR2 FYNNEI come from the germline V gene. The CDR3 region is CASSETKTQYF. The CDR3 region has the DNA TGTGCCAGCAGTGAAACGAAGACCCAGTACTTC.

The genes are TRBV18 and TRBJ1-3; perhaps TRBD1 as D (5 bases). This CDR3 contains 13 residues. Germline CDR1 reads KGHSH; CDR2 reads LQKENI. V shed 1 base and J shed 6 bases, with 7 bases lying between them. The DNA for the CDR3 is TGTGCCAGCTCACCACGGGGGGAAAACACCATATATTTT. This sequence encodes CASSPRGENTIYF.

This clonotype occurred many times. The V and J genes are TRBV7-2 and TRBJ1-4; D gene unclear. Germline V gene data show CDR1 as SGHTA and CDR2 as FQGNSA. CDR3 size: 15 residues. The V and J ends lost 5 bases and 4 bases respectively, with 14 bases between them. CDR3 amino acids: CASSGGTDLNEKLFF. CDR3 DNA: TGTGCCAGCAGCGGCGGAACAGACCTTAATGAAAAACTGTTTTTT.